The entry below describes one T cell receptor beta chain. The target antigen is unknown. The V and J ends lost 0 bases and 1 base respectively, with 12 bases between them. The CDR3 loop spans 16 amino acids. Germline CDR1 is MGHRA and CDR2 is YSYEKL. The data were obtained in a study of T cell responses to AZD1222 COVID-19 vaccine. Libraries were prepared by immunoSEQ multiplex PCR; TCRdb keeps only in-frame clonotypes and omits some of them. This table has roughly 100,000 clones, around nine tenths appearing once. Study-wide points: The breadth and depth of Spike-specific TCRs increased once two AZD1222 doses had been given. Spike regions recognized by vaccine-associated CD4 TCRs spanned the protein, led by 160-218 and 743-854.

Sequenced material: peripheral blood, taken 28 days after the second dose of the MenACWY control vaccine. The J gene is TRBJ1-1, the V gene TRBV4-1; D call uncertain. This TCR was recovered from an adult who received the MenACWY meningococcal vaccine as a control. CDR3 DNA: TGCGCCAGCAGCCAAGATCTGAGCAGGAGGAACACTGAAGCTTTCTTT. Encoded protein: CASSQDLSRRNTEAFF.